Each of the 8 T cell receptor beta chains below was sequenced from the same sample in a study of shared clonotypes between healthy human individuals. Some clones are missing from TCRdb's copy, which holds only in-frame ones; the method was immunoSEQ multiplex PCR. Counted here are fewer than 700,000 clones, around 76% occurring once; the ten biggest clones make up around 11%. The sample was PBMCs. Receptors originate from a woman aged 40 to 50 in good health. Some clones in this sample may be carry-over from other donors' samples.

The chain uses TRBV7-6 and TRBJ2-7; D perhaps matches TRBD1 (5 bases). Trimming left V 2 bases short and J 5 bases short, with 13 bases between. The length of the CDR3 is 14 residues. Per the germline V gene, CDR1 is SGHVS and CDR2 is FNYEAQ. The CDR3 loop reads CASSLPSQGNEQYF. Here the CDR3 DNA reads TGTGCCAGCAGCTTACCCTCCCAGGGAAACGAGCAGTACTTC.

This chain uses TRBV14 with TRBJ1-5, with D tentatively TRBD1 (5 bases). Per the germline V gene, CDR1 is SGHDN and CDR2 is FVKESK. V dropped 1 base and J dropped 7 bases, with 17 bases sitting between them. The CDR3 has 16 amino acids. CDR3 sequence: CASSQGVTGGEQPQHF. The CDR3 coding sequence is TGTGCCAGCAGCCAAGGGGTCACGGGAGGGGAACAGCCCCAGCATTTT.

V usage is TRBV7-9 and J usage is TRBJ1-4; D is unclear. Germline lookup yields CDR1 SEHNR and CDR2 FQNEAQ (reference sequence). This CDR3 region has 16 residues. Trimming left V 3 bases short and J 6 bases short, with 17 bases between. The CDR3: CASSLGWMRVDEKLFF. The CDR3 DNA reads TGTGCCAGCAGCTTGGGCTGGATGAGGGTGGATGAAAAACTGTTTTTT.

The rearrangement uses TRBV28 and TRBJ1-2; 8 bases fit TRBD1. Germline-derived CDR1 and CDR2 are MDHEN and SYDVKM. V was pared by 4 bases and J by 4 bases, with 8 bases of the junction left unmatched. This CDR3 contains 15 residues. CDR3 loop: CASSSPGQATYGYTF. The CDR3 DNA sequence: TGTGCCAGCAGTTCCCCGGGACAGGCTACCTATGGCTACACCTTC.

The V call is TRBV5-1, the J call TRBJ2-2; 13 bases align to TRBD2. J gave up 2 bases and V 3 bases, and 10 bases lay outside the gene matches. The CDR3 consists of 19 residues. Germline CDR1 is SGHRS and CDR2 is YFSETQ. CDR3 in amino acids: CASSSGTSGTGSNTGELFF. The CDR3, as DNA: TGCGCCAGCAGCTCCGGGACTAGCGGGACGGGGTCTAACACCGGGGAGCTGTTTTTT.

The V and J genes are TRBV28 and TRBJ2-7; D not certain. This CDR3 has 13 amino acids. The V gene lost 2 bases and the J gene lost 3 bases, with 8 bases spanning the gap. Per germline, CDR1 MDHEN and CDR2 SYDVKM. DNA for the CDR3: TGTGCCAGCAGTTTAGTCGACAACTACGAGCAGTACTTC. The encoded protein is CASSLVDNYEQYF.

CDR3 loop: CASSLDGTGGTEAFF. As DNA, the CDR3 is TGCGCCAGCAGCTTGGATGGGACAGGGGGAACTGAAGCTTTCTTT. The chain combines TRBV5-1 with TRBJ1-1; TRBD1 aligns across 11 bases. Germline values: CDR1 SGHRS, CDR2 YFSETQ. The J segment lost 5 bases and the V segment lost 0 bases, leaving 3 bases of the junction unmatched. The CDR3 is made up of 15 amino acids. The whole variable domain, filled in from reference TRBV5-1 and TRBJ1-1, reads KAGVTQTPRYLIKTRGQQVTLSCSPISGHRSVSWYQQTPGQGLQFLFEYFSETQRNKGNFPGRFSGRQFSNSRSEMNVSTLELGDSALYLCASSLDGTGGTEAFFGQGTRLTVV.

CDR3 in DNA: TGTGCCAGCAGCCGAGGGGACGTCTACGAGCAGTACTTC. Protein product: CASSRGDVYEQYF. The chain joins TRBV5-4 to TRBJ2-7, with D perhaps matching TRBD1 or TRBD2 (5 bases each). Trimming stripped 4 bases from V and 3 bases from J, with 11 bases between. The CDR3 consists of 13 residues. Germline V gene lookup returns CDR1 SGHNT and CDR2 YYREEE (reference sequence).